This TCR beta chain appears in the sequencing data of a study of shared clonotypes between healthy human individuals. About the study: Three CD4 naive, three CD4 memory, two CD8 naive and one CD8 memory plate were used per donor.

Broader study findings: The expectation was that sequencing depth would affect clonotype sharing among donors.

V was clipped by 2 bases and J by 2 bases; unmatched bases: 7. Germline CDR1 is SEHNR and CDR2 is FQNEAQ (reference sequence). The CDR3 runs 16 residues. As for this clone: The target antigen is unknown.

The table came from immunoSEQ multiplex PCR; TCRdb's copy has only in-frame clones and leaves some out. The sample carries millions of clones, 90% to 95% recorded once. The sequence was collected from a man aged 18 to 29 in good health. The sample was naive CD4+ T cells sorted from blood. Subset indicated: CD45RA+ positively selected. The chain employs TRBV7-9 and TRBJ2-3, with 7 positions matching TRBD2. CDR3 sequence: CASSLTRESPTDTQYF. The CDR3 region has the DNA TGTGCCAGCAGCTTAACGCGGGAGTCCCCCACAGATACGCAGTATTTT.